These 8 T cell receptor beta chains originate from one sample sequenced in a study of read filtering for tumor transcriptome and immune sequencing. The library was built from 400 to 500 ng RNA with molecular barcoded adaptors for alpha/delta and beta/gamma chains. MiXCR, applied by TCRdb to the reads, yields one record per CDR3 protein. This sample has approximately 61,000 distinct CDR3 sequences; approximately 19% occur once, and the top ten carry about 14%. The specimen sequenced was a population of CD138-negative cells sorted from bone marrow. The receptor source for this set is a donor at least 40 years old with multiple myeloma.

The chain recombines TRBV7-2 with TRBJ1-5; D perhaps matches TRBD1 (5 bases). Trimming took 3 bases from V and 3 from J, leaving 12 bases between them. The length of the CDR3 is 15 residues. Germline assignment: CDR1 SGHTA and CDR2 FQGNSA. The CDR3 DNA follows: TGTGCCAGCAGCTTGGGGCATCGAGTCAATCAGCCCCAGCATTTT. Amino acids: CASSLGHRVNQPQHF.

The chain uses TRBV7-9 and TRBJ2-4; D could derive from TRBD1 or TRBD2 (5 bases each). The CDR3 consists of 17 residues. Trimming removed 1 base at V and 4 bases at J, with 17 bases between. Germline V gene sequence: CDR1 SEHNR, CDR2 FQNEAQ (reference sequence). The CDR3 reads CASSLGVPGWGKNIQYF. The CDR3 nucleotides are TGTGCCAGCAGCTTAGGAGTCCCGGGCTGGGGGAAAAACATTCAGTACTTC. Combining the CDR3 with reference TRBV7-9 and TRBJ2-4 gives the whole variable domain DTGVSQNPRHKITKRGQNVTFRCDPISEHNRLYWYRQTLGQGPEFLTYFQNEAQLEKSRLLSDRFSAERPKGSFSTLEIQRTEQGDSAMYLCASSLGVPGWGKNIQYFGAGTRLSVL.

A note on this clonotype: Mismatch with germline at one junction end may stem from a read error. The CDR3 protein is CASPPPGAYGYTF. CDR3 bases: TGTGCCAGCCCACCGCCGGGAGCCTATGGCTACACCTTC. The J gene is TRBJ1-2, the V gene TRBV18; D is unresolved. CDR1 KGHSH and CDR2 LQKENI come from the germline V gene. The CDR3 extends over 13 amino acids.

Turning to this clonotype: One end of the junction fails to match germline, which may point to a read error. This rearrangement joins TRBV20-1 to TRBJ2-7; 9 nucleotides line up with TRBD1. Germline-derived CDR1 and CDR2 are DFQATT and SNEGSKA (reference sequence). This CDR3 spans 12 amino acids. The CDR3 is CSANRGPDEQHF. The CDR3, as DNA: TGCAGTGCTAACAGGGGGCCCGACGAGCAGCACTTC.

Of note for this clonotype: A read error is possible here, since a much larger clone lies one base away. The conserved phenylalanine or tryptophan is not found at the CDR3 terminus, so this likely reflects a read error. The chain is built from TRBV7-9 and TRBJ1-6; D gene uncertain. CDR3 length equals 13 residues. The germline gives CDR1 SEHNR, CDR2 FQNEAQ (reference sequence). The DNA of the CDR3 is TGTGCAGTTAGTCGGGGTCCGAACTCACCCCTCCACTCT. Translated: CAVSRGPNSPLHS.

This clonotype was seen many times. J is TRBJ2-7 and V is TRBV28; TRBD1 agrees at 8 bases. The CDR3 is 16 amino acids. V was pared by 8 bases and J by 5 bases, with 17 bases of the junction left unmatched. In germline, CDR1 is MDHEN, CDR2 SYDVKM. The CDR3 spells CASHPGSGGAYHEQYF. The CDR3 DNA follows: TGTGCCAGCCACCCAGGTTCAGGGGGCGCCTACCACGAGCAGTACTTC.

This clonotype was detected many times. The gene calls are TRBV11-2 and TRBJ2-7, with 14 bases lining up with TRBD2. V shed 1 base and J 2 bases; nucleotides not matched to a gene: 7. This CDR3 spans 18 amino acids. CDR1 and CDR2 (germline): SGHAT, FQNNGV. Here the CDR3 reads CASSLASGLAGGTYEQYF. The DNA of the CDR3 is TGTGCCAGCAGCTTAGCCTCTGGACTAGCGGGGGGAACCTACGAGCAGTACTTC.

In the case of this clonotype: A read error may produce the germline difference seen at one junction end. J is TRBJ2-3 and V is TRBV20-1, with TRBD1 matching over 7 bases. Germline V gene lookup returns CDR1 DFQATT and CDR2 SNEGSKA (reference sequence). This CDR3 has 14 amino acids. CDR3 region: CRASRGGSTDTQYF. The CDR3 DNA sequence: TGCCGTGCTAGCCGAGGGGGCAGCACAGATACGCAGTATTTT.